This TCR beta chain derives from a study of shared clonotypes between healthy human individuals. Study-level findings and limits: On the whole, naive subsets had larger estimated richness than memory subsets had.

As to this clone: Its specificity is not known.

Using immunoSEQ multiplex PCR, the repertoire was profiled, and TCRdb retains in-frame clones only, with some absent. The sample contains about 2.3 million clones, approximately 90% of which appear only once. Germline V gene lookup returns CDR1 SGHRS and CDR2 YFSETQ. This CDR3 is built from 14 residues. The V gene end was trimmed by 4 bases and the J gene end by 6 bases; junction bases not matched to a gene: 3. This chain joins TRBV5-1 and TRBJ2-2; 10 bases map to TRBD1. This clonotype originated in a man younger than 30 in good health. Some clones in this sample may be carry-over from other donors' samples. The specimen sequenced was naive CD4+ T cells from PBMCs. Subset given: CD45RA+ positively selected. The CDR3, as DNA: TGCGCCAGCAGCGCGGGACAGGGGCCCGGGGAGCTGTTTTTT. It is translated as CASSAGQGPGELFF.